This TCR beta chain was captured in a study of cytomegalovirus exposure and HLA in healthy donors. 60 Vbeta and 13 Jbeta primers were used in PCR. Libraries were prepared by immunoSEQ multiplex PCR; TCRdb keeps only in-frame clonotypes and omits some of them. The sample lists roughly 79,000 clones; around 76% were seen once. Germline V gene sequence: CDR1 GTSNPN, CDR2 SVGIG (reference sequence). V dropped 5 bases and J dropped 9 bases, with 16 bases sitting between them. This CDR3 contains 12 residues. There are a few counts of this clone. V usage is TRBV30 and J usage is TRBJ1-1; TRBD1 is a possible D gene (5 bases). The sequence came from a woman aged 50 to 60 in good health and CMV-seropositive. Sequenced: PBMCs. CDR3 sequence reads: CAWVQGGAQAFF. CDR3 DNA sequence: TGTGCCTGGGTCCAGGGTGGTGCGCAAGCTTTCTTT.